The 9 T cell receptor beta chains below all came from one sample that was sequenced in a study of blood T cell repertoires in COVID-19. Repertoires were generated with immunoSEQ multiplex PCR, while TCRdb's copy carries only in-frame clones and drops some. The sample lists 200,000 to 250,000 clones, 80% to 90% occurring once. Sequenced material: peripheral blood. These receptors were collected from a man aged 60 to 75 who had recovered from COVID-19.

Remarks on this clone: This sample includes further DNA sequences coding for the same CDR3. The chain has TRBV18 and TRBJ2-7; TRBD1 agrees at 8 bases. This CDR3 comprises 14 residues. J gave up 2 bases and V 3 bases, and 3 bases lay outside the gene matches. Germline CDR1 KGHSH, CDR2 LQKENI. In DNA form, the CDR3 reads TGTGCCAGCTCACCGCAGGGGGCGACCTACGAGCAGTACTTC. The encoded protein is CASSPQGATYEQYF.

This chain connects TRBV20-1 to TRBJ2-7; D unclear. There are 11 residues in the CDR3. Trimming pared 6 bases from V and 3 bases from J, leaving 9 bases between. In germline, CDR1 is DFQATT, CDR2 SNEGSKA (reference sequence). For the CDR3, the DNA is TGCAGTGCAAAGACATACTACGAGCAGTACTTC. Protein: CSAKTYYEQYF.

The chain recombines TRBV19 with TRBJ1-2; the match to TRBD1 covers 11 bases. Germline loops: CDR1 LNHDA, CDR2 SQIVND (reference sequence). CDR3 size: 15 residues. V was clipped by 3 bases and J by 8 bases; unmatched bases: 8. Written as DNA, the CDR3 is TGTGCCAGTAGTATTAAAGGACAGGGGGCAGTGGGCTACACCTTC. It yields the protein CASSIKGQGAVGYTF.

V gene TRBV7-6 combines with J gene TRBJ1-6, with 7 bases fitting TRBD1. This CDR3 spans 14 amino acids. Germline V gives CDR1 SGHVS, CDR2 FNYEAQ. V was pared by 5 bases and J by 6 bases, with 4 bases of the junction left unmatched. CDR3 nucleotides: TGTGCCAGCAGCCAGGACAGGATTAATTCACCCCTCCACTTT. Amino acid sequence: CASSQDRINSPLHF.

The rearrangement uses TRBV12-5 and TRBJ1-1; D not certain. Trimming removed 6 bases from V and 5 bases from J, with 13 bases in between. CDR3 length equals 13 residues. Germline CDR1 LGHNT, CDR2 FRNRAP. The CDR3 loop reads CASGHGAGTEAFF. DNA for the CDR3: TGTGCTAGTGGCCATGGTGCGGGTACTGAAGCTTTCTTT.

The chain recombines TRBV18 with TRBJ1-6, with 7 bases aligning to TRBD1. Germline trimming cut 9 bases from V and 9 bases from J; bases unmatched to any gene: 8. CDR1 and CDR2 (germline): KGHSH, LQKENI. The CDR3 contains 13 residues. Here the CDR3 reads CASMTGNGSPLHF. DNA of the CDR3: TGTGCCAGTATGACAGGGAATGGTTCACCCCTCCACTTT.

The chain has TRBV30 and TRBJ1-1; 8 bases match TRBD1. The CDR3 consists of 15 residues. J gave up 1 base and V 4 bases, and 8 bases lay outside the gene matches. Germline values: CDR1 GTSNPN, CDR2 SVGIG (reference sequence). The CDR3 loop is CAWKGQGTPNTEAFF. The CDR3 bases are TGTGCCTGGAAAGGACAGGGAACCCCGAACACTGAAGCTTTCTTT. Supplemented by reference TRBV30 and TRBJ1-1, the full variable domain reads SQTIHQWPATLVQPVGSPLSLECTVEGTSNPNLYWYRQAAGRGLQLLFYSVGIGQISSEVPQNLSASRPQDRQFILSSKKLLLSDSGFYLCAWKGQGTPNTEAFFGQGTRLTVV.

This chain uses TRBV2 with TRBJ2-3; 8 bases align to TRBD1. This CDR3 is 16 amino acids long. V lost 5 bases and J lost 1; bases outside the gene matches: 8. Germline V gene sequence: CDR1 SNHLY, CDR2 FYNNEI. The CDR3 is CASSYDRGLGTDTQYF. CDR3 sequence (DNA): TGTGCCAGCAGTTACGACAGGGGTTTGGGCACAGATACGCAGTATTTT.

V usage is TRBV18 and J usage is TRBJ1-3; no definite D call. Germline lookup yields CDR1 KGHSH and CDR2 LQKENI. The V and J ends lost 4 bases and 0 bases respectively, with 7 bases between them. The length of the CDR3 is 14 residues. The CDR3 bases are TGTGCCAGCTCACTGGGCCACTCTGGAAACACCATATATTTT. Residues: CASSLGHSGNTIYF.